The entry below describes one T cell receptor beta chain. The target antigen is unknown. Other DNA sequences in the sample encode the same CDR3. This record belongs to a study of chemoradiotherapy in HPV16-positive cancers. Study summary: Candidate HPV-specific clones and shared TCR motifs came from two HPV16-positive patients. Findings and limits, study-wide: Non-HPV-specific T cells did not expand in tumors during treatment, whereas candidate HPV-specific clones and E7-related motifs did.

CDR1 and CDR2 from the germline V gene are SSHAT and FNYEAQ (reference sequence). J gave up 1 base and V 8 bases, and 2 bases lay outside the gene matches. CDR3 length: 13 residues. Repeated repertoire sampling spanned the course of chemoradiotherapy. Assay: immunoSEQ multiplex PCR; the TCRdb copy retains only in-frame clones and omits some. The table lists about 32,000 clones, around four fifths of them singletons. Sequencing was performed on blood, taken from a patient who underwent chemoradiotherapy. This chain uses TRBV7-7 with TRBJ2-3, with 8 bases identical to TRBD1. This clonotype was sampled from a human donor with HPV-associated anogenital cancer. CDR3 sequence (DNA): TGTGCCAGCTCGACAGGGGGCACAGATACGCAGTATTTT. It encodes CASSTGGTDTQYF.